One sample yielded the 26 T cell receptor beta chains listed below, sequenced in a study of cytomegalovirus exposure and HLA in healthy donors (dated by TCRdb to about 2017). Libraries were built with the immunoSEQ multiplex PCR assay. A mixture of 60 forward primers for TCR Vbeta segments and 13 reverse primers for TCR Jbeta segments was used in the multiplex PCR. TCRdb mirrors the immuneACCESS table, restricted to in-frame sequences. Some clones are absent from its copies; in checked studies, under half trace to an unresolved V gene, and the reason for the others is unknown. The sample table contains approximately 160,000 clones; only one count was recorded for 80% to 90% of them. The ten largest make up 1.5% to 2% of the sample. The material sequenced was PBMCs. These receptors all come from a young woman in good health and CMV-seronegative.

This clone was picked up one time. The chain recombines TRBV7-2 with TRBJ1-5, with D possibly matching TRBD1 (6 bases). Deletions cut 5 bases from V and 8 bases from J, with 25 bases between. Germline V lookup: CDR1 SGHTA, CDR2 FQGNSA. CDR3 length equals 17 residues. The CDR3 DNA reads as TGTGCCAGCAGCCCGCAACAGGGTTTCGATTTAACCGAGCCCCAGCATTTT. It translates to CASSPQQGFDLTEPQHF. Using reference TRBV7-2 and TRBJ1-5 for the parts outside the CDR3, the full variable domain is GAGVSQSPSNKVTEKGKDVELRCDPISGHTALYWYRQSLGQGLEFLIYFQGNSAPDKSGLPSDRFSAERTGGSVSTLTIQRTQQEDSAVYLCASSPQQGFDLTEPQHFGDGTRLSIL.

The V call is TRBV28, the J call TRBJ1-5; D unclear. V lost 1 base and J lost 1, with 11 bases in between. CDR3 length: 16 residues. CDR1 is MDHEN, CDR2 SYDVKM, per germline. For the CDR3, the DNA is TGTGCCAGCAGTTTATCTTCGGGTCGGAGCAATCAGCCCCAGCATTTT. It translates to CASSLSSGRSNQPQHF.

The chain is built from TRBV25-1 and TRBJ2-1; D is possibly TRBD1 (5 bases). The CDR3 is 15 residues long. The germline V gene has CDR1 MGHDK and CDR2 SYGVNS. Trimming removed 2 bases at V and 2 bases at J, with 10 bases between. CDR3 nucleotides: TGTGCCAGCAGTGAAGGTACAGGTCCCTACAATGAGCAGTTCTTC. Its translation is CASSEGTGPYNEQFF.

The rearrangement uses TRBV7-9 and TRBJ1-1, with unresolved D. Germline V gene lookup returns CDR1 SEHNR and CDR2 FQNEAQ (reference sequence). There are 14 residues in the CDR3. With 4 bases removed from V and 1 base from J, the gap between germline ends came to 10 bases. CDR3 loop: CASSSLQENTEAFF. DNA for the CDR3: TGTGCCAGCAGCTCATTACAAGAGAACACTGAAGCTTTCTTT.

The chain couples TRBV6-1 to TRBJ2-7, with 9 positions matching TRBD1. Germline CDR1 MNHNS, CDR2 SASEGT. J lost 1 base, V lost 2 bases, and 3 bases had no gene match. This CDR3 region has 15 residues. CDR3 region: CASSETGTGSYEQYF. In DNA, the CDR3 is TGTGCCAGCAGTGAAACCGGGACAGGGTCCTACGAGCAGTACTTC.

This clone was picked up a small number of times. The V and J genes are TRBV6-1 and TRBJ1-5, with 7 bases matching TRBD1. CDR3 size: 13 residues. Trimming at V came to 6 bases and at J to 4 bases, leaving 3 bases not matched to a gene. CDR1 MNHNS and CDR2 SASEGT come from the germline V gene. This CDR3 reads CASSKQGNQPQHF. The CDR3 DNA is TGTGCCAGCAGCAAACAGGGGAATCAGCCCCAGCATTTT.

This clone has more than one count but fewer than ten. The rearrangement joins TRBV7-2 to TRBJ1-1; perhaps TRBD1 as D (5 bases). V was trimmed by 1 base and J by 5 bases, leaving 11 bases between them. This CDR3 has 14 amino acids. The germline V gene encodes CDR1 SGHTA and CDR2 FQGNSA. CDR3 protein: CASSLVGKGTEAFF. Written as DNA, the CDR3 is TGTGCCAGCAGCTTAGTGGGGAAGGGGACTGAAGCTTTCTTT.

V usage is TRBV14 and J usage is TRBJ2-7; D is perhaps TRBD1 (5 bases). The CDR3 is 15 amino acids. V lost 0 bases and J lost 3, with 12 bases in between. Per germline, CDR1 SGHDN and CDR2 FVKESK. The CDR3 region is CASSQELDTYYEQYF. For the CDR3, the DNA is TGTGCCAGCAGCCAAGAACTGGACACATACTACGAGCAGTACTTC.

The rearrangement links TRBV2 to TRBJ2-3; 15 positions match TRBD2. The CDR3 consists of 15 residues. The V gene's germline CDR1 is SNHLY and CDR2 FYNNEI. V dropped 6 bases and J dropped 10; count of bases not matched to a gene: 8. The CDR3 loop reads CASSDGLAGGRAQYF. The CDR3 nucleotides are TGTGCCAGCAGCGATGGACTAGCGGGAGGGAGGGCGCAGTATTTT.

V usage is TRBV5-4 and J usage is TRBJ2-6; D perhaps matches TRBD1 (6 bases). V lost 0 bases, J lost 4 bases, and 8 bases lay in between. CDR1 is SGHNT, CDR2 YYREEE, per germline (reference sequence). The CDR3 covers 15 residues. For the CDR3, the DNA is TGTGCCAGCAGCTTGGGGACAGCCGGGGCCAACGTCCTGACTTTC. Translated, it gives CASSLGTAGANVLTF.

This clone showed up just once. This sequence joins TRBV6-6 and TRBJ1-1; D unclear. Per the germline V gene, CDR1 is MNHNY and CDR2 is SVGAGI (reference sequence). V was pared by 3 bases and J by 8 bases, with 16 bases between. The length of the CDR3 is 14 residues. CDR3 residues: CASSYSAPGVEAFF. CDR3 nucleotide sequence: TGTGCCAGCAGTTATAGTGCCCCGGGAGTCGAAGCTTTCTTT.

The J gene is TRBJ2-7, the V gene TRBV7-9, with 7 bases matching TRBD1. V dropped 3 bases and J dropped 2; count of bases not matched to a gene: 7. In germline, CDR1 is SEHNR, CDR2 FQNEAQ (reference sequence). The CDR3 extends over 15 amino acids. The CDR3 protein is CASSFAPDRTYEQYF. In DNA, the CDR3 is TGTGCCAGCAGCTTTGCTCCGGACAGGACCTACGAGCAGTACTTC.

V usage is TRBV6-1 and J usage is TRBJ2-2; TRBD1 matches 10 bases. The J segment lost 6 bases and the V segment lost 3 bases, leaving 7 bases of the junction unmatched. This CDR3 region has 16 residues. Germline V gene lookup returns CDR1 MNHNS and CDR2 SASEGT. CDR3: CASSDGGTGEAGELFF. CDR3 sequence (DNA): TGTGCCAGCAGTGACGGGGGGACAGGGGAGGCCGGGGAGCTGTTTTTT.

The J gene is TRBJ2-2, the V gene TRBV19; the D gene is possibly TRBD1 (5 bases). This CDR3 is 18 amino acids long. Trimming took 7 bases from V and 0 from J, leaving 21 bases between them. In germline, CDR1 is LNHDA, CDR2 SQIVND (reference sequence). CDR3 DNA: TGTGCCAGTAAACGATGGGGCAGCATTAAGACGAACACCGGGGAGCTGTTTTTT. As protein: CASKRWGSIKTNTGELFF.

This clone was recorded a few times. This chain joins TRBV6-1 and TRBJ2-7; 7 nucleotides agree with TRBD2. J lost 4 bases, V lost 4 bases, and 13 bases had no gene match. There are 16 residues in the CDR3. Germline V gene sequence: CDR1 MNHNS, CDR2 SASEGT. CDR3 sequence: CASSGVRSGTSYEQYF. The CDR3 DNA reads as TGTGCCAGCAGTGGGGTTCGGAGCGGGACCTCTTACGAGCAGTACTTC.

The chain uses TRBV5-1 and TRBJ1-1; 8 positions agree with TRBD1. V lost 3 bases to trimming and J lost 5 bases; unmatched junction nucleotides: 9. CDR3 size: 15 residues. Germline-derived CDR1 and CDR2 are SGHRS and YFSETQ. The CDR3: CASSYRTGSETEAFF. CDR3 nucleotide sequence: TGCGCCAGCAGCTACCGGACAGGGTCGGAGACTGAAGCTTTCTTT.

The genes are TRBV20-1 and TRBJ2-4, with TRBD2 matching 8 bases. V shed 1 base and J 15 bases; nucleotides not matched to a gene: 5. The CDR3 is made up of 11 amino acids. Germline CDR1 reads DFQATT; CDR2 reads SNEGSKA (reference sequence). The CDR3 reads CSARVGGAGYF. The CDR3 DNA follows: TGCAGTGCTAGAGTCGGGGGGGCGGGGTACTTC.

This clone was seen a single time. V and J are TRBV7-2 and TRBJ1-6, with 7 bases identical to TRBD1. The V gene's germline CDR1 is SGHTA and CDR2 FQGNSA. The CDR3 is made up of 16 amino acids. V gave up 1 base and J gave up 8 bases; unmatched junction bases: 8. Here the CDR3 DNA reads TGTGCCAGCAGCTTAGGAGACCCAGGGGGAGATTCACCCCTCCACTTT. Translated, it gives CASSLGDPGGDSPLHF. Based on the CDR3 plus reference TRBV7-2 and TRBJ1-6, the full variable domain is GAGVSQSPSNKVTEKGKDVELRCDPISGHTALYWYRQSLGQGLEFLIYFQGNSAPDKSGLPSDRFSAERTGGSVSTLTIQRTQQEDSAVYLCASSLGDPGGDSPLHFGNGTRLTVT.

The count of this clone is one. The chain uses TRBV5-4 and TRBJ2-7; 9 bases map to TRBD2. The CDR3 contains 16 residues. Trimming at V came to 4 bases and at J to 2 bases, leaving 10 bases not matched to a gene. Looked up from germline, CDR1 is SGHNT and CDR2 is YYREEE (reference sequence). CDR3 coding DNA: TGTGCCAGCAGCCCCTCCCTGGCGGGAGGGCCCTACGAGCAGTACTTC. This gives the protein CASSPSLAGGPYEQYF. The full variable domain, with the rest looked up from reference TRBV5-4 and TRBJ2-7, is ETGVTQSPTHLIKTRGQQVTLRCSSQSGHNTVSWYQQALGQGPQFIFQYYREEENGRGNFPPRFSGLQFPNYSSELNVNALELDDSALYLCASSPSLAGGPYEQYFGPGTRLTVT.

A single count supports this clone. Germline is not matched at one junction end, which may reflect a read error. The CDR3 bases are TGTTCCAGCAGCTTAGTTCCGTCCTATGGCTACACCTTC. Encoded protein: CSSSLVPSYGYTF. The rearrangement links TRBV7-9 to TRBJ1-2; D ambiguous. The CDR3 consists of 13 residues. In germline, CDR1 is SEHNR, CDR2 FQNEAQ (reference sequence).

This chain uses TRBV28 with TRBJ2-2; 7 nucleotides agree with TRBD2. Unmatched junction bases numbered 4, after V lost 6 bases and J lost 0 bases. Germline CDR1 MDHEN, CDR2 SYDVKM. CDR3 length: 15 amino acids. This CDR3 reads CASREGGPNTGELFF. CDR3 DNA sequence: TGTGCCAGCAGGGAGGGAGGGCCGAACACCGGGGAGCTGTTTTTT.

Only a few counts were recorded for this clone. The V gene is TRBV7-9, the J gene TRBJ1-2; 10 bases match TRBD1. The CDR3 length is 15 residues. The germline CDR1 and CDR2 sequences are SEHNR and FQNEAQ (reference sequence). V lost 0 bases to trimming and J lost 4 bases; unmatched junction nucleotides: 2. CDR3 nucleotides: TGTGCCAGCAGCTTAGCGTGGACAGGGGGCTATGGCTACACCTTC. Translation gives CASSLAWTGGYGYTF.

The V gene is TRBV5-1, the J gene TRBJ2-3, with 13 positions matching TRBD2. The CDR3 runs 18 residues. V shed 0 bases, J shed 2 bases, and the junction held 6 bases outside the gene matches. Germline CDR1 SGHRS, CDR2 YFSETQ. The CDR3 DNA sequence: TGCGCCAGCAGCTTGGGACTAGCGGGGGGCAAACTCACAGATACGCAGTATTTT. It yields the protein CASSLGLAGGKLTDTQYF.

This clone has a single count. CDR3 amino acids: CASSLGTSNVDTQYF. The CDR3 nucleotides are TGTGCCAGCAGCTTAGGGACTAGCAATGTAGATACGCAGTATTTT. V and J are TRBV7-6 and TRBJ2-3, with 8 positions matching TRBD2. This CDR3 comprises 15 residues. CDR1 is SGHVS, CDR2 FNYEAQ, per germline. Trimming cost V 1 base and J 5 bases; bases outside gene matches: 5. Full variable domain (missing parts from reference TRBV7-6 and TRBJ2-3): GAGVSQSPRYKVTKRGQDVALRCDPISGHVSLYWYRQALGQGPEFLTYFNYEAQQDKSGLPNDRFSAERPEGSISTLTIQRTEQRDSAMYRCASSLGTSNVDTQYFGPGTRLTVL.

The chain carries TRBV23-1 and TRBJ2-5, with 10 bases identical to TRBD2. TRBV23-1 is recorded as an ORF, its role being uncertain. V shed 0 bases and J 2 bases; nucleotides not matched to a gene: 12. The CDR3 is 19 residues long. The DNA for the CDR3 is TGCGCCAGCAGTCAATCGCACACTCACCTGACTAGCGGGCAAGAGACCCAGTACTTC. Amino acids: CASSQSHTHLTSGQETQYF.

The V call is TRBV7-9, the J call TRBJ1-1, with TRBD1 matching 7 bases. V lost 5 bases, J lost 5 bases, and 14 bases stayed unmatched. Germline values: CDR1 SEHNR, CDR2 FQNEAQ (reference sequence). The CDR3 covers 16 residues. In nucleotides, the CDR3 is TGTGCCAGCAGCACCGATCAACAGGGGTTACGGACTGAAGCTTTCTTT. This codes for CASSTDQQGLRTEAFF. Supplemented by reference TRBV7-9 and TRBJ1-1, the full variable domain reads DTGVSQNPRHKITKRGQNVTFRCDPISEHNRLYWYRQTLGQGPEFLTYFQNEAQLEKSRLLSDRFSAERPKGSFSTLEIQRTEQGDSAMYLCASSTDQQGLRTEAFFGQGTRLTVV.